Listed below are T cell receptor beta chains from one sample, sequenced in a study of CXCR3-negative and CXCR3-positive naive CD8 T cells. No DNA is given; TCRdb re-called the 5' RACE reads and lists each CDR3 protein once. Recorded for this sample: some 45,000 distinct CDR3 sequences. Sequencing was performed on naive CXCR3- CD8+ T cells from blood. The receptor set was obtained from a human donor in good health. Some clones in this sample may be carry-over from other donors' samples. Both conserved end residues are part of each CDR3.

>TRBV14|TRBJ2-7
CASSPVKLYEQYF
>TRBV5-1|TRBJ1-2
CASSLDGTGVDYGYTF
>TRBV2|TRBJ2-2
CASREASGDTGELFF
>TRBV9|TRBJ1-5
CASSAGRGGQPQHF
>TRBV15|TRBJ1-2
CATSYSKTVNYGYTF
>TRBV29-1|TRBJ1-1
CSVREGYTEAFF
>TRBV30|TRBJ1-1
CAWDQNPPGTLNTEAFF
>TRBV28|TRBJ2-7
CASSPNTSGGSYEQYF
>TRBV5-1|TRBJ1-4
CASSPRDPNEKLFF
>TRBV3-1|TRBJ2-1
CASSQTQDSAYNEQFF
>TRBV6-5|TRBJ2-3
CASSSGQGATDTQYF
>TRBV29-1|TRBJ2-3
CSVEGLRQGSDTQYF
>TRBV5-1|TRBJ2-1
CASSLTGNNEQFF
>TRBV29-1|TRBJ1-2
CSVEDRRAAPYGYTF
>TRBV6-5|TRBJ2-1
CASSYPTYNEQFF
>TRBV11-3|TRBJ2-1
CASSAVDQGGRNNEQFF
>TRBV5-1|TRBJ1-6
CASSRTWDSSPLHF
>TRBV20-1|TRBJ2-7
CSATGTLEVEQYF
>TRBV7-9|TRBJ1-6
CASCSIQGVGSPLHF
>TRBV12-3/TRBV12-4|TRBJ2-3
CASSLGAASTDTQYF
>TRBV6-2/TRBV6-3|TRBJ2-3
CASSPTVGATDTQYF
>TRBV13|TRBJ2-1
CASSLGTTIGNEQFF
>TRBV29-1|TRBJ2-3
CSHGSYNTDTQYF
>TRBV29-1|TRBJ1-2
CSVGGPGTRADGYTF
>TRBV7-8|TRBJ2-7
CASSAAQYEQYF
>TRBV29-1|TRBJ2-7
CSVIPQGSYEQYF
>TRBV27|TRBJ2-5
CASSWGNRETQYF
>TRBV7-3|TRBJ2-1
CASSLGTYNEQFF
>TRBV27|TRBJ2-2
CASSFSGELFF
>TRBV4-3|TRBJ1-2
CASSPSARTQGGLSGYTF
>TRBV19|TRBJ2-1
CASSMRGAPYNEQFF
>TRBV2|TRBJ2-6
CATHPGANVLTF
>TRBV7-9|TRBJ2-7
CASSPGYSKDEQYF
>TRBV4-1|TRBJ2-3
CASSQVGDRVDTQYF
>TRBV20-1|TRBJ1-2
CSARGQETNYGYTF
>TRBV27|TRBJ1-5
CASSPSDRATSSNQPQHF
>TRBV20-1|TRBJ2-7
CSARAMSSYEQYF
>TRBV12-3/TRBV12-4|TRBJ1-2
CASIGGDLAGNYGYTF
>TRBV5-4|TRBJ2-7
CASSKDRFYDQYF
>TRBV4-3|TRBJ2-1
CASSQDAAGTSYNEQFF
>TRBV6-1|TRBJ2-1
CASSEGSGSEQFF
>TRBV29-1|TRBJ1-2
CSVTGRYGYTF
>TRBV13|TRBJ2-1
CASSLGDRGGAVYNEQFF
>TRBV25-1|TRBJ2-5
CASSRQGYQETQYF
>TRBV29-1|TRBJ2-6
CSVEDSSSGANVLTF
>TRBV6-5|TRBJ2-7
CATIGAGATYEQYF
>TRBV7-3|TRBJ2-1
CASSLIAGDEQFF
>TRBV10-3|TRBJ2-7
CAISAELSSYEQYF
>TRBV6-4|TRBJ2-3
CASSEKASGIDTQYF
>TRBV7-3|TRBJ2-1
CASSLTDRLQFF
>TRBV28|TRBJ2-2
CASSFYYRPNVNTGELFF
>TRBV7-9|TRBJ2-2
CASSLVKDRNTGELFF
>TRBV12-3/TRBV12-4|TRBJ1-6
CASSKTSVTARPPLHF
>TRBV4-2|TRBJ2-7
CASSQSTAYEQYF
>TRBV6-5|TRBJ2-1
CASNLLGGDEQFF